The 18 T cell receptor beta chains below come from one sample, sequenced in a study of blood T cell repertoires in COVID-19. Method: immunoSEQ multiplex PCR; TCRdb's copy keeps in-frame clones and lacks some. The data contain under 140,000 clones, 82% of them seen just once; the ten biggest clones take up 16%. The sample comprised peripheral blood. The receptors were sampled from a woman between 55 and 75 years old with acute or convalescent COVID-19.

Ten or more counts support this clone. This chain joins TRBV3-1 (or the pseudogene TRBV3-2) and TRBJ2-3, with a possible D match to TRBD2 (5 bases). Germline CDR1 reads LGHDT; CDR2 reads YNNKEL (reference sequence). The CDR3 totals 14 residues. Trimming took off 7 bases at V and 0 bases at J, with 11 bases between the two ends. CDR3 loop: CASIRRTSTDTQYF. CDR3 DNA: TGTGCCAGCATACGAAGGACTAGCACAGATACGCAGTATTTT.

J is TRBJ2-3 and V is TRBV29-1; tentative D call: TRBD2 (7 bases). Per germline, CDR1 SQVTM and CDR2 ANQGSEA. The CDR3 extends over 13 amino acids. Trimming shortened V by 7 bases and J by 4 bases, and 15 bases separated the two germline ends. This CDR3 reads CSAEGGQADTQYF. The CDR3 DNA is TGCAGCGCCGAGGGGGGGCAGGCAGATACGCAGTATTTT.

This chain uses TRBV2 with TRBJ1-5, with no clear D. Germline V lookup: CDR1 SNHLY, CDR2 FYNNEI. The ends were cut back, 7 bases at V and 4 bases at J, with 11 bases in the middle. This CDR3 contains 13 residues. The CDR3 DNA reads TGTGCCAGCAAAAGGCGGGAAAATCAGCCCCAGCATTTT. Protein product: CASKRRENQPQHF.

V and J are TRBV4-3 and TRBJ1-6, with D possibly matching TRBD1 (5 bases). CDR1 LGHNA and CDR2 YSLEER come from the germline V gene. V lost 5 bases and J 8 bases, leaving 16 bases between the germline ends. The CDR3 contains 15 residues. The CDR3 spells CASSSSGGIYSPLHF. Written as DNA, the CDR3 is TGCGCCAGCAGCTCATCTGGGGGGATCTATTCACCCCTCCACTTT.

This clone was seen once. The chain carries TRBV4-3 and TRBJ2-6; D unclear. The germline gives CDR1 LGHNA, CDR2 YSLEER. This CDR3 spans 18 amino acids. V gave up 0 bases and J gave up 0 bases, with 12 bases separating them. CDR3 protein: CASSQELSVYSGANVLTF. The CDR3 bases are TGCGCCAGCAGCCAAGAGCTTTCGGTGTACTCTGGGGCCAACGTCCTGACTTTC.

This sequence joins TRBV7-2 and TRBJ1-5, with a tentative D call TRBD1 (6 bases). The V end lost 7 bases, the J end lost 3 bases, and 13 bases lay between the germline ends. In germline, CDR1 is SGHTA, CDR2 FQGNSA. The CDR3 length is 14 residues. This CDR3 reads CASTQGINNQPQHF. DNA for the CDR3: TGTGCCAGCACCCAGGGGATTAACAATCAGCCCCAGCATTTT.

A single count supports this clone. This sequence joins TRBV7-2 and TRBJ2-5; 8 nucleotides line up with TRBD1. Per germline, CDR1 SGHTA and CDR2 FQGNSA. V shed 5 bases, J shed 7 bases, and the junction held 9 bases outside the gene matches. CDR3 length equals 14 residues. The CDR3 sequence: CASSPGGQAGTQYF. In nucleotides, the CDR3 is TGTGCCAGCAGCCCTGGGGGACAGGCAGGGACCCAGTACTTC.

The chain links TRBV12-5 to TRBJ1-1; D unclear. Germline CDR1 is LGHNT and CDR2 is FRNRAP. Trimming stripped 4 bases from V and 4 bases from J, with 7 bases between. The CDR3 runs 12 residues. The DNA of the CDR3 is TGTGCTAGTGGTTCCGGGAGCACTGAAGCTTTCTTT. Translation gives CASGSGSTEAFF.

The table lists this clone with a count of one. This rearrangement joins TRBV30 to TRBJ1-1; D ambiguous. Per the germline V gene, CDR1 is GTSNPN and CDR2 is SVGIG (reference sequence). Trimming took off 0 bases at V and 1 base at J, with 6 bases between the two ends. The length of the CDR3 is 13 residues. CDR3 sequence reads: CAWSVGGNTEAFF. The CDR3 DNA sequence: TGTGCCTGGAGTGTAGGAGGGAACACTGAAGCTTTCTTT.

The rearrangement joins TRBV5-1 to TRBJ2-7, with 9 positions matching TRBD2. Trimming cost V 0 bases and J 1 base; bases outside gene matches: 8. There are 17 residues in the CDR3. Germline V lookup: CDR1 SGHRS, CDR2 YFSETQ. The CDR3 bases are TGCGCCAGCAGCTTGGCCCAAGCGGGGGGCCTATCCTACGAGCAGTACTTC. It is translated as CASSLAQAGGLSYEQYF. Looking up the rest from reference TRBV5-1 and TRBJ2-7 gives the full variable domain: KAGVTQTPRYLIKTRGQQVTLSCSPISGHRSVSWYQQTPGQGLQFLFEYFSETQRNKGNFPGRFSGRQFSNSRSEMNVSTLELGDSALYLCASSLAQAGGLSYEQYFGPGTRLTVT.

This clone was seen a handful of times. The chain links TRBV11-3 to TRBJ1-4; 8 nucleotides agree with TRBD1. This CDR3 comprises 16 residues. J gave up 8 bases and V 5 bases, and 13 bases lay outside the gene matches. The germline V gene has CDR1 SGHNT and CDR2 YENEEA. For the CDR3, the DNA is TGTGCCAGCAGCCCACCCCTCAGGGGGCGCCAAGAAAAACTGTTTTTT. Protein sequence: CASSPPLRGRQEKLFF.

The chain carries TRBV30 and TRBJ2-1; the match to TRBD1 covers 9 bases. Germline assignment: CDR1 GTSNPN and CDR2 SVGIG (reference sequence). The J segment lost 8 bases and the V segment lost 0 bases, leaving 5 bases of the junction unmatched. CDR3 length: 14 amino acids. The CDR3 DNA reads TGTGCCTGGAGTGTAGGGACAGGGAGCGATGAGCAGTTCTTC. It codes for CAWSVGTGSDEQFF.

The V call is TRBV9, the J call TRBJ2-7, with D maybe TRBD2 (6 bases). The CDR3 covers 14 residues. Trimming shortened V by 7 bases and J by 3 bases, and 17 bases separated the two germline ends. CDR1 and CDR2 from the germline V gene are SGDLS and YYNGEE. This CDR3 reads CASYGRAGGYEQYF. DNA of the CDR3: TGTGCCAGCTACGGCCGGGCCGGGGGCTACGAGCAGTACTTC.

V usage is TRBV5-4 and J usage is TRBJ1-2; possibly TRBD1 for D (6 bases). V was pared by 4 bases and J by 2 bases, with 12 bases between. The CDR3 runs 14 residues. Germline V lookup: CDR1 SGHNT, CDR2 YYREEE (reference sequence). CDR3 bases: TGTGCCAGCAGCGGTGAACAGGGAAACTATGGCTACACCTTC. This sequence encodes CASSGEQGNYGYTF. The whole variable domain, remainder taken from reference TRBV5-4 and TRBJ1-2, is ETGVTQSPTHLIKTRGQQVTLRCSSQSGHNTVSWYQQALGQGPQFIFQYYREEENGRGNFPPRFSGLQFPNYSSELNVNALELDDSALYLCASSGEQGNYGYTFGSGTRLTVV.

J is TRBJ1-2 and V is TRBV9, with 12 bases aligning to TRBD1. Germline loops: CDR1 SGDLS, CDR2 YYNGEE. There are 16 residues in the CDR3. J was trimmed by 10 bases and V by 4 bases; bases with no gene match: 14. The CDR3 coding sequence is TGTGCCAGCAGCATCCAACCCGGGACAGGGGGCGAAGACTACACCTTC. Translating it yields CASSIQPGTGGEDYTF.

In DNA, the CDR3 is TGTGCCGAGCAAGGGCCTAGCATTACAGATACGCAGTATTTT. Translation: CAEQGPSITDTQYF. The genes are TRBV30 and TRBJ2-3; weak D call: TRBD2 (5 bases). V lost 8 bases and J lost 3, with 18 bases in between. Looked up from germline, CDR1 is GTSNPN and CDR2 is SVGIG (reference sequence). This CDR3 region has 14 residues.

V and J are TRBV2 and TRBJ1-4; TRBD1 agrees at 8 bases. The length of the CDR3 is 12 residues. V lost 11 bases and J lost 3; bases outside the gene matches: 2. Germline CDR1 and CDR2: SNHLY and FYNNEI. Written as DNA, the CDR3 is TGTGCCGTACAGGGGGCTAATGAAAAACTGTTTTTT. Translated, it gives CAVQGANEKLFF. The whole variable domain, remainder taken from reference TRBV2 and TRBJ1-4, is EPEVTQTPSHQVTQMGQEVILRCVPISNHLYFYWYRQILGQKVEFLVSFYNNEISEKSEIFDDQFSVERPDGSNFTLKIRSTKLEDSAMYFCAVQGANEKLFFGSGTQLSVL.

The rearrangement links TRBV30 to TRBJ2-2; D unclear. V lost 2 bases and J lost 6, with 7 bases in between. Germline CDR1 and CDR2: GTSNPN and SVGIG (reference sequence). The CDR3 covers 12 residues. The CDR3 reads CAWSLISGELFF. The CDR3 bases are TGTGCCTGGAGTCTTATATCCGGGGAGCTGTTTTTT. The full variable domain, rest sourced from reference TRBV30 and TRBJ2-2, is SQTIHQWPATLVQPVGSPLSLECTVEGTSNPNLYWYRQAAGRGLQLLFYSVGIGQISSEVPQNLSASRPQDRQFILSSKKLLLSDSGFYLCAWSLISGELFFGEGSRLTVL.